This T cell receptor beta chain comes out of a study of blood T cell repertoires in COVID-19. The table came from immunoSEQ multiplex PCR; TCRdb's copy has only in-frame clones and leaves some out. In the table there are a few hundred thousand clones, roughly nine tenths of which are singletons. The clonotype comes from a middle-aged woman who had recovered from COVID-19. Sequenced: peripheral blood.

In nucleotides, the CDR3 is TGTGCCTGGAGGGGCGGGAGTTCAAACACCGGGGAGCTGTTTTTT. Its translation: CAWRGGSSNTGELFF. The chain links TRBV30 to TRBJ2-2; 7 bases are shared with TRBD2. Looked up from germline, CDR1 is GTSNPN and CDR2 is SVGIG (reference sequence). The CDR3 contains 15 residues. V trimming: 3 bases; J trimming: 2 bases; junction bases outside the gene matches: 6.